This T cell receptor beta chain was sequenced during a study of early T cells in non-severe SARS-CoV-2 infection. Study as a whole: With bulk RNA from unsorted whole blood as input, sequencing yielded unpaired chains. Study-level points and caveats: The VDJdb matching leaned toward anti-spike CD8 responses and overlooked private and CD4 specificities.

Unique molecular identifiers were affixed to single, distinct cDNA molecules. One entry per CDR3 protein, called by TCRdb with MiXCR from the 5' RACE reads. The sample lists 60,000 or so distinct CDR3 sequences; 15% were seen once. This clonotype has more than one count but fewer than ten. What it recognizes is unknown. This sample comprised whole blood, obtained at baseline. The clonotype comes from an adult who was a healthcare worker with PCR-confirmed SARS-CoV-2 infection or an uninfected control (not recorded which).

The CDR3 DNA reads as TGTGCCAGCTCTCAGAGACAGGGCAAGGACTCTGGGGCCAACGTCCTGACTTTC. Its translation is CASSQRQGKDSGANVLTF. J is TRBJ2-6 and V is TRBV18; 7 bases are shared with TRBD1. The trim removed 6 bases at V and 0 bases at J, leaving 11 bases unmatched. The CDR3 contains 18 residues. Germline CDR1 is KGHSH and CDR2 is LQKENI. The variable domain in full, completed from reference TRBV18 and TRBJ2-6, reads NAGVMQNPRHLVRRRGQEARLRCSPMKGHSHVYWYRQLPEEGLKFMVYLQKENIIDESGMPKERFSAEFPKEGPSILRIQQVVRGDSAAYFCASSQRQGKDSGANVLTFGAGSRLTVL.